This T cell receptor (beta chain) was obtained from a study of cytomegalovirus exposure and HLA in healthy donors. The primer mix had 60 Vbeta and 13 Jbeta primers. TCRdb's copy holds only in-frame clones and misses some; the assay was immunoSEQ multiplex PCR. In the table there are around 120,000 clones, roughly four fifths of which are singletons. This CDR3 region has 15 residues. V lost 11 bases, J lost 1 base, and 18 bases lay in between. Germline CDR1 and CDR2: MRHNA and SNTAGT. This chain connects TRBV6-4 to TRBJ1-5, with TRBD1 as a possible D gene (5 bases). The sequenced sample was PBMCs. The TCR sequence derives from a man aged 45-60 years in good health and CMV-seropositive. CDR3 sequence: CAGGLGEESNQPQHF. The CDR3 DNA follows: TGTGCCGGAGGGTTAGGGGAGGAGAGCAATCAGCCCCAGCATTTT.